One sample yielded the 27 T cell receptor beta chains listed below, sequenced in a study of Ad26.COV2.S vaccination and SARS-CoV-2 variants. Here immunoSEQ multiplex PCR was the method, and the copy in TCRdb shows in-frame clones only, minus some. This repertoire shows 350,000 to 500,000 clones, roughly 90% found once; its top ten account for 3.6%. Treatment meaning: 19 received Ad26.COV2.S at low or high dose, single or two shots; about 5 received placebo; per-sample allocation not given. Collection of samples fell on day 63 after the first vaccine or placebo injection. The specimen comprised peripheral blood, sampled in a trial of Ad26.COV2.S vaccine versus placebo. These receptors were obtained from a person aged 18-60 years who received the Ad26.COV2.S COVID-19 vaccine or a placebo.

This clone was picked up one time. In DNA form, the CDR3 reads TGCGCCAGCAGCTTGGTATACGGAGGGGGGGAGACCCAGTACTTC. Its protein is CASSLVYGGGETQYF. The chain is built from TRBV5-1 and TRBJ2-5; perhaps D is TRBD1 or TRBD2 (6 bases each). Trimming cost V 0 bases and J 5 bases, with 14 bases left between them. This CDR3 has 15 amino acids. Germline V gene sequence: CDR1 SGHRS, CDR2 YFSETQ.

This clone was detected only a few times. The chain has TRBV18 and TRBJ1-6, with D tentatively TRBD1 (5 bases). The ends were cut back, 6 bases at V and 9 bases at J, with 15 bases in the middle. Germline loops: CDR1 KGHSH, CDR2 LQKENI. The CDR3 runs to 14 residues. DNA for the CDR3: TGTGCCAGCTCTCCCGGGGGGAACAGTTCACCCCTCCACTTT. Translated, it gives CASSPGGNSSPLHF.

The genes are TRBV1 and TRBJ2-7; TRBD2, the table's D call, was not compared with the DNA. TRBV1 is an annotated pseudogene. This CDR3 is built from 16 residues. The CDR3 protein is CTSSQDNSGDSYEQYF. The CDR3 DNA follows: TGCACCAGCAGCCAAGATAATAGCGGAGACTCCTACGAGCAGTACTTC.

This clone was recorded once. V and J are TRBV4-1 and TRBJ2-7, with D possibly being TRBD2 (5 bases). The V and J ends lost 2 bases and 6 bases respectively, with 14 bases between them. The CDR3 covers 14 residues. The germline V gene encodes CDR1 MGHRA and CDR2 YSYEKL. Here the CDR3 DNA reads TGCGCCAGCAGCCAATCCGGGGATTTCACCGAGCAGTACTTC. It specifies CASSQSGDFTEQYF.

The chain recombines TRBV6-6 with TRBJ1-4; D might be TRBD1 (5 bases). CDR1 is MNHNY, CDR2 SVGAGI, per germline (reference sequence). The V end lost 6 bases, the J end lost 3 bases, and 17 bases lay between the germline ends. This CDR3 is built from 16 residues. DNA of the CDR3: TGTGCCAGCAGAACCCGGACCGGGGCGTCTAATGAAAAACTGTTTTTT. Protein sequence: CASRTRTGASNEKLFF.

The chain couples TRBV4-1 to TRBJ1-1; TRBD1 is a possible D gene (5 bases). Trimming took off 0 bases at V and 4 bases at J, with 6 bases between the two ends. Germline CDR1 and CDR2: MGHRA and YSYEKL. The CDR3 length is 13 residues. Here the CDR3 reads CASSQDGATEAFF. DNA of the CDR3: TGCGCCAGCAGCCAAGATGGGGCCACTGAAGCTTTCTTT.

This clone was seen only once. The CDR3 region is CASSQTVNTEAFF. The CDR3 nucleotides read TGTGCCAGCAGCCAGACAGTGAACACTGAAGCTTTCTTT. The chain joins TRBV16 to TRBJ1-1; D may be TRBD1 (5 bases). Germline-derived CDR1 and CDR2 are KGHSY and FQNENV. With 3 bases removed from V and 0 bases from J, the gap between germline ends came to 5 bases. The CDR3 spans 13 residues.

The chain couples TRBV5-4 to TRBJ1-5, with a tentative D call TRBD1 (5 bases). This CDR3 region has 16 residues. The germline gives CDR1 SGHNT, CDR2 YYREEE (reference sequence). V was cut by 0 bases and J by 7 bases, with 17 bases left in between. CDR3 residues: CASSLDGGRGGQPQHF. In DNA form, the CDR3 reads TGTGCCAGCAGCTTGGACGGGGGGAGGGGTGGACAGCCCCAGCATTTT.

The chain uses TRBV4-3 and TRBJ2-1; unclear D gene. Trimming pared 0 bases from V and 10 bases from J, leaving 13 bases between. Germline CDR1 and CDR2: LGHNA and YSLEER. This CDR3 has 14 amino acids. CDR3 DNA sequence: TGCGCCAGCAGCCAAGACGTGGCTAGAGCAGAGCAGTTCTTC. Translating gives CASSQDVARAEQFF.

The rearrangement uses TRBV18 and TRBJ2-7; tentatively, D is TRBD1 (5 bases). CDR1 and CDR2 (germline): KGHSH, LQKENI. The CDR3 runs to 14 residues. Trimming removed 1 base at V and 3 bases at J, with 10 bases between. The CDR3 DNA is TGTGCCAGCTCACCACAGCAGGGTATCTACGAGCAGTACTTC. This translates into CASSPQQGIYEQYF.

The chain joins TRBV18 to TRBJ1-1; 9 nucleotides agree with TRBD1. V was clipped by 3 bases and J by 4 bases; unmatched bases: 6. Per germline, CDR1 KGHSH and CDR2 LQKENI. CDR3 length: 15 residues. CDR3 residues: CASSPLDRGRTEAFF. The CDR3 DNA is TGTGCCAGCTCACCTTTGGACAGGGGTCGCACTGAAGCTTTCTTT.

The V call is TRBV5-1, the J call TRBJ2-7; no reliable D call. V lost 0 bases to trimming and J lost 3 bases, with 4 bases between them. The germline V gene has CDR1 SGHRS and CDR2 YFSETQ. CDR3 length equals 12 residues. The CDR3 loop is CASSLGLYEQYF. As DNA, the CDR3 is TGCGCCAGCAGCTTGGGGCTCTACGAGCAGTACTTC.

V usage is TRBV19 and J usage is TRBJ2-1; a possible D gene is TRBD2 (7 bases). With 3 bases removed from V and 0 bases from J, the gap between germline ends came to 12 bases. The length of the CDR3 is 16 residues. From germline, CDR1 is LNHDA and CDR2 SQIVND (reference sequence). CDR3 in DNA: TGTGCCAGTAGTATCCGAGGGGGGGCCTCCTACAATGAGCAGTTCTTC. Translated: CASSIRGGASYNEQFF.

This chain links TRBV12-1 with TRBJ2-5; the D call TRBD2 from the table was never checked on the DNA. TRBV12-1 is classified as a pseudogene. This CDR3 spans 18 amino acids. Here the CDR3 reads CASSLGTSGGPGQETQYF. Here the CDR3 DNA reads TGTGCCAGCAGCCTTGGGACTAGCGGGGGGCCGGGCCAAGAGACCCAGTACTTC.

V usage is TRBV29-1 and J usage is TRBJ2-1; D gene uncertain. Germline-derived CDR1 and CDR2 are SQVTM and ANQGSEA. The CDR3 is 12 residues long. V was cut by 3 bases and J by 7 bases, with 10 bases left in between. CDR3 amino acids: CSVEALENEQFF. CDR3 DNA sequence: TGCAGCGTTGAGGCTCTCGAGAATGAGCAGTTCTTC.

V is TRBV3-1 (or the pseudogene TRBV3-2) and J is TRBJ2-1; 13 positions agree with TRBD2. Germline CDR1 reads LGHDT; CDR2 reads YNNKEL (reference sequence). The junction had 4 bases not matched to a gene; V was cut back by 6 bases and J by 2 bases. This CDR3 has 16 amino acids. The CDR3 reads CASRQTSGGTYNEQFF. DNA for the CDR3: TGTGCCAGCAGGCAGACTAGCGGGGGGACCTACAATGAGCAGTTCTTC.

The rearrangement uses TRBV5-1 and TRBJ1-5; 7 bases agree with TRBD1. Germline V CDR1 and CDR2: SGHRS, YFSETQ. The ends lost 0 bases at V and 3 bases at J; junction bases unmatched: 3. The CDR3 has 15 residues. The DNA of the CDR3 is TGCGCCAGCAGCTTGGCCGGGACAGTCAATCAGCCCCAGCATTTT. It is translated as CASSLAGTVNQPQHF.

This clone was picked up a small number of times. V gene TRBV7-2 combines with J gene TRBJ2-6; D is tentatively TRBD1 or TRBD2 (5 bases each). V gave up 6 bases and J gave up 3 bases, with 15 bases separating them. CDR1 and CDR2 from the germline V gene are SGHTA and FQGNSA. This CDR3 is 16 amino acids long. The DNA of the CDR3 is TGTGCCAGCAGTTCCACCGGGACGTATGGGGCCAACGTCCTGACTTTC. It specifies CASSSTGTYGANVLTF.

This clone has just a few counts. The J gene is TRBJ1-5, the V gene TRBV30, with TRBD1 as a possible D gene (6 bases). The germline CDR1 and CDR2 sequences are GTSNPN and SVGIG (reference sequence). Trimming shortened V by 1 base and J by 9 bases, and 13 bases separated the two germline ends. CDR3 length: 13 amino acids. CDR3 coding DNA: TGTGCCTGGAGTGAAGGTTCGGGGGCGCCCCAGCATTTT. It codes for CAWSEGSGAPQHF. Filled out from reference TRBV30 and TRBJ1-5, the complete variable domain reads SQTIHQWPATLVQPVGSPLSLECTVEGTSNPNLYWYRQAAGRGLQLLFYSVGIGQISSEVPQNLSASRPQDRQFILSSKKLLLSDSGFYLCAWSEGSGAPQHFGDGTRLSIL.

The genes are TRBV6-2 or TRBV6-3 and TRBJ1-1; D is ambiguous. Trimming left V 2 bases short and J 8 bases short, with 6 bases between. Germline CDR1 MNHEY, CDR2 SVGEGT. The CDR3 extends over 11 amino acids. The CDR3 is CASSYPEEAFF. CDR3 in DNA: TGTGCCAGCAGTTACCCCGAGGAAGCTTTCTTT.

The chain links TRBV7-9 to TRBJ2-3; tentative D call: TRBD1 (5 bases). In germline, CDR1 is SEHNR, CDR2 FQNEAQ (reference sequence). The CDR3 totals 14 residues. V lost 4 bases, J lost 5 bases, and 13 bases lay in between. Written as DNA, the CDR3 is TGTGCCAGCAGCTGGGGCAGCCCCTTAGATACGCAGTATTTT. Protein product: CASSWGSPLDTQYF.

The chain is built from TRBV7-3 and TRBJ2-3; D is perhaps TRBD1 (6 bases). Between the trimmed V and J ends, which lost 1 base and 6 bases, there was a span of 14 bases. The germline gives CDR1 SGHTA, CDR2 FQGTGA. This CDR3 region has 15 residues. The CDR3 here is CASSLSATGWDTQYF. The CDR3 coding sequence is TGTGCCAGCAGCTTAAGCGCGACAGGCTGGGATACGCAGTATTTT. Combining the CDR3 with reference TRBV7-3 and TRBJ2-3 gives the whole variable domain GAGVSQTPSNKVTEKGKYVELRCDPISGHTALYWYRQSLGQGPEFLIYFQGTGAADDSGLPNDRFFAVRPEGSVSTLKIQRTERGDSAVYLCASSLSATGWDTQYFGPGTRLTVL.

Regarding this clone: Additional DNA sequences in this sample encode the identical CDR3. CDR3 protein: CASSQDGTDTQYF. The CDR3 DNA reads TGCGCCAGCAGCCAGGATGGCACAGATACGCAGTATTTT. V gene TRBV4-3 combines with J gene TRBJ2-3, with D uncertain. There are 13 residues in the CDR3. CDR1 is LGHNA and CDR2 is YSLEER in the germline V gene. V shed 3 bases and J shed 1 base, with 5 bases lying between them.

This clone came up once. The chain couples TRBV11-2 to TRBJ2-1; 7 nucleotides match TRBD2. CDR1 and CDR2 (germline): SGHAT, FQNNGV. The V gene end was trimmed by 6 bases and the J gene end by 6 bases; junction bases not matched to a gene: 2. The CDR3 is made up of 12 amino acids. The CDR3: CASRGGVNEQFF. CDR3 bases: TGTGCCAGCAGGGGAGGGGTCAATGAGCAGTTCTTC.

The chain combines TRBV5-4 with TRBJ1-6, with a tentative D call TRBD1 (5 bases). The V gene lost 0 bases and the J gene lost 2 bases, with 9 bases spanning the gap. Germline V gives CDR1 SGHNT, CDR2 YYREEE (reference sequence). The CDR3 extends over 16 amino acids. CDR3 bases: TGTGCCAGCAGCTTGGATCAGGGCACCTATAATTCACCCCTCCACTTT. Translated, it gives CASSLDQGTYNSPLHF.

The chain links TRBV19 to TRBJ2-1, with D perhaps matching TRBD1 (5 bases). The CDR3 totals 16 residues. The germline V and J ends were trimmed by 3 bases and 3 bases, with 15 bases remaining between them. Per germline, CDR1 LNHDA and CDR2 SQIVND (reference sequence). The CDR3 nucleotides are TGTGCCAGTAGTATGGGTTGGTCAGGGAACTACAATGAGCAGTTCTTC. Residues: CASSMGWSGNYNEQFF.

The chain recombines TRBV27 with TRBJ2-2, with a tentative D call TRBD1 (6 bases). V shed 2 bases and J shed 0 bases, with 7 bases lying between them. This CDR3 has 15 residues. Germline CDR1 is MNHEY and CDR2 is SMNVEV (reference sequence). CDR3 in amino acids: CASSLQGPNTGELFF. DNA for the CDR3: TGTGCCAGCAGTTTACAGGGGCCGAACACCGGGGAGCTGTTTTTT.